These 30 T cell receptor beta chains originate from one sample sequenced in a study of early T cells in non-severe SARS-CoV-2 infection. TCRdb redid the calling of the 5' RACE reads with MiXCR, one entry per CDR3 protein. The sample has fewer than 55,000 distinct CDR3 sequences, over 8% seen once; the top ten hold 3.5% to 5%. Sequences were obtained from whole blood. Receptors were obtained from an adult who was a healthcare worker with PCR-confirmed SARS-CoV-2 infection or an uninfected control (not recorded which).

This clonotype came up many times. The CDR3 here is CASSYTGATNTGELFF. The CDR3 DNA reads TGTGCCAGCAGTTATACAGGGGCAACGAACACCGGGGAGCTGTTTTTT. The genes are TRBV6-5 and TRBJ2-2; 7 bases map to TRBD1. The CDR3 runs to 16 residues. V shed 3 bases, J shed 0 bases, and the junction held 4 bases outside the gene matches. Germline-derived CDR1 and CDR2 are MNHEY and SVGAGI.

This clonotype was seen many times. The rearrangement uses TRBV6-4 and TRBJ2-3; D gene uncertain. The germline gives CDR1 MRHNA, CDR2 SNTAGT. This CDR3 has 15 amino acids. With 0 bases removed from V and 1 base from J, the gap between germline ends came to 8 bases. CDR3 DNA sequence: TGTGCCAGCAGTGACTCGATCCAGGGCACAGATACGCAGTATTTT. Its translation is CASSDSIQGTDTQYF.

With respect to this clonotype: Being one base from a much bigger clone, this may be a read error. The V call is TRBV20-1, the J call TRBJ1-1; D perhaps matches TRBD1 (5 bases). Trimming cost V 7 bases and J 6 bases, with 18 bases left between them. Germline CDR1 reads DFQATT; CDR2 reads SNEGSKA (reference sequence). The CDR3 spans 13 residues. The CDR3 spells CSVPGPPPSEAFF. The CDR3 DNA follows: TGCAGTGTTCCGGGACCCCCTCCATCTGAAGCTTTCTTT.

This clonotype came up many times. This sequence joins TRBV7-3 and TRBJ2-3; TRBD2 matches 14 bases. Per the germline V gene, CDR1 is SGHTA and CDR2 is FQGTGA. The trim removed 4 bases at V and 4 bases at J, leaving 4 bases unmatched. The CDR3 runs to 16 residues. CDR3 loop: CASSWGLAGAADTQYF. The CDR3 DNA reads TGTGCCAGCAGCTGGGGACTAGCGGGAGCTGCAGATACGCAGTATTTT.

This clonotype turned up a few times. The rearrangement uses TRBV7-2 and TRBJ2-3; maybe TRBD2 (5 bases). V lost 5 bases to trimming and J lost 0 bases, with 12 bases between them. Germline V lookup: CDR1 SGHTA, CDR2 FQGNSA. The CDR3 runs 15 residues. The CDR3 reads CASSPAGVSTDTQYF. The CDR3 DNA reads TGTGCCAGCAGCCCAGCCGGGGTTAGCACAGATACGCAGTATTTT.

This clonotype showed up many times. The chain links TRBV6-5 to TRBJ2-2, with no clear D. V shed 5 bases and J shed 5 bases, with 15 bases lying between them. Germline CDR1 MNHEY, CDR2 SVGAGI. This CDR3 has 15 amino acids. The CDR3 sequence: CASSPISTWTGELFF. Here the CDR3 DNA reads TGTGCCAGCAGTCCCATAAGCACTTGGACCGGGGAGCTGTTTTTT.

This clonotype was seen at least ten times. The V call is TRBV15, the J call TRBJ1-4; D not certain. Germline V gives CDR1 LNHNV, CDR2 YYDKDF (reference sequence). The CDR3 covers 15 residues. The germline V and J ends were trimmed by 3 bases and 0 bases, with 8 bases remaining between them. CDR3 in amino acids: CATSRDRSTNEKLFF. The CDR3 DNA reads as TGTGCCACCAGCAGGGACCGATCAACTAATGAAAAACTGTTTTTT.

Many counts were recorded for this clonotype. The chain recombines TRBV20-1 with TRBJ2-3; 9 bases are a match to TRBD1. Per the germline V gene, CDR1 is DFQATT and CDR2 is SNEGSKA (reference sequence). V gave up 5 bases and J gave up 3 bases; unmatched junction bases: 0. The CDR3 sequence is 12 residues long. The chain's CDR3 is CSAGQGTDTQYF. For the CDR3, the DNA is TGCAGTGCTGGACAGGGGACAGATACGCAGTATTTT.

The gene calls are TRBV5-8 and TRBJ1-5; perhaps TRBD1 as D (5 bases). CDR1 is SGHTS and CDR2 is YDEGEE in the germline V gene. Trimming cost V 0 bases and J 7 bases, with 11 bases left between them. The CDR3 contains 14 residues. In nucleotides, the CDR3 is TGTGCCAGCAGCTTGGGCCTAAAGGGGCAGCCCCAGCATTTT. Amino acid sequence: CASSLGLKGQPQHF.

This clonotype was counted at least ten times. The J gene is TRBJ2-3, the V gene TRBV3-1; no definite D call. The CDR3 is 14 residues long. Trimming took off 2 bases at V and 2 bases at J, with 8 bases between the two ends. Germline CDR1 and CDR2: LGHDT and YNNKEL (reference sequence). The CDR3 region is CASSQIRSTDTQYF. DNA for the CDR3: TGTGCCAGCAGCCAAATCCGCTCCACAGATACGCAGTATTTT.

At least ten counts were recorded for this clonotype. The CDR3 DNA reads TGTGCCAGCAGCTTAGTTTCTGGATCGGGGGATGAGCAGTTCTTC. Amino acids: CASSLVSGSGDEQFF. The chain joins TRBV7-2 to TRBJ2-1; D perhaps matches TRBD2 (6 bases). CDR3 length: 15 residues. V was cut by 1 base and J by 8 bases, with 15 bases left in between. Germline loops: CDR1 SGHTA, CDR2 FQGNSA.

The chain employs TRBV11-3 and TRBJ1-2; maybe TRBD1 (5 bases). V was clipped by 5 bases and J by 2 bases, with 15 bases between them. The germline V gene encodes CDR1 SGHNT and CDR2 YENEEA. The CDR3 contains 15 residues. CDR3: CASSTPDSPNYGYTF. The CDR3 DNA reads TGTGCCAGCAGCACACCCGACAGCCCAAACTATGGCTACACCTTC.

This clonotype was seen once. The V and J genes are TRBV7-8 and TRBJ2-7; TRBD1 matches at 11 bases. In germline, CDR1 is SGHVS, CDR2 FQNEAQ. The CDR3 loop spans 13 amino acids. V trimming: 5 bases; J trimming: 6 bases; junction bases outside the gene matches: 3. The CDR3 DNA sequence: TGTGCCAGCAGCCCGGGACAGGGGGTCGAGCAGTACTTC. Translated: CASSPGQGVEQYF.

Ten or more counts support this clonotype. The chain couples TRBV11-2 to TRBJ2-7, with 8 nucleotides matching TRBD1. Germline V gene lookup returns CDR1 SGHAT and CDR2 FQNNGV. The CDR3 length is 14 residues. V lost 5 bases and J lost 2; bases outside the gene matches: 5. The chain's CDR3 is CASSEEQGAYEQYF. CDR3 in DNA: TGTGCCAGCAGCGAAGAACAGGGGGCCTACGAGCAGTACTTC.

The chain combines TRBV6-2 or TRBV6-3 with TRBJ2-7, with 8 bases lining up with TRBD2. V lost 8 bases, J lost 3 bases, and 9 bases stayed unmatched. The CDR3 length is 14 residues. From germline, CDR1 is MNHEY and CDR2 SVGEGT. CDR3 in DNA: TGTGCCAGCGCGAAGCGGGAGACCTACTACGAGCAGTACTTC. Protein product: CASAKRETYYEQYF.

In its sample, this clonotype was seen a few times. The chain recombines TRBV9 with TRBJ1-1; 12 nucleotides align to TRBD1. This CDR3 region has 15 residues. V trimming: 4 bases; J trimming: 11 bases; junction bases outside the gene matches: 12. Per germline, CDR1 SGDLS and CDR2 YYNGEE. Written as DNA, the CDR3 is TGTGCCAGCAGCCCCCCGGGACAGGGGGCTGGGTGGGCTTTCTTT. This codes for CASSPPGQGAGWAFF.

This clonotype was counted ten times or more. V is TRBV6-1 and J is TRBJ1-2, with 8 bases matching TRBD1. Per germline, CDR1 MNHNS and CDR2 SASEGT. V lost 6 bases, J lost 4 bases, and 13 bases stayed unmatched. This CDR3 has 16 amino acids. The CDR3 DNA reads TGTGCCAGCAGAGCTGACGGGACAGGCCTATTCTATGGCTACACCTTC. Translated: CASRADGTGLFYGYTF.

Only a few counts were recorded for this clonotype. The genes are TRBV28 and TRBJ2-2, with 12 bases identical to TRBD2. V gave up 6 bases and J gave up 5 bases; unmatched junction bases: 16. The CDR3 has 19 residues. Germline V lookup: CDR1 MDHEN, CDR2 SYDVKM. This CDR3 is CASRLRARLAGAKTGELFF. DNA of the CDR3: TGTGCCAGCAGGCTGAGAGCCAGACTAGCGGGAGCTAAGACCGGGGAGCTGTTTTTT.

As for this clonotype: The junction differs from germline at one of its ends, possibly a read error. Here the CDR3 reads CASSERREANNKQFF. The CDR3 coding sequence is TGCGCCAGCAGTGAGCGACGGGAGGCGAACAATAAGCAGTTCTTC. The chain recombines TRBV10-2 with TRBJ2-1, with TRBD2 identical over 7 bases. Germline-derived CDR1 and CDR2 are WSHSY and SAAADI. There are 15 residues in the CDR3.

Many counts were recorded for this clonotype. The chain couples TRBV12-3 or TRBV12-4 to TRBJ1-6; D possibly corresponds to TRBD1 (5 bases). V lost 5 bases, J lost 9 bases, and 14 bases lay in between. The CDR3 spans 14 residues. The CDR3 spells CASSRRGASSPLHF. The CDR3 nucleotides read TGTGCCAGCAGTCGCCGTGGGGCAAGTTCACCCCTCCACTTT.

This clonotype was counted many times. The chain links TRBV7-3 to TRBJ2-3; 8 bases agree with TRBD1. This CDR3 has 14 residues. In germline, CDR1 is SGHTA, CDR2 FQGTGA. V dropped 4 bases and J dropped 3; count of bases not matched to a gene: 3. The CDR3 here is CASSYTGGTDTQYF. In DNA form, the CDR3 reads TGTGCCAGCAGCTACACAGGGGGAACAGATACGCAGTATTTT. Using reference TRBV7-3 and TRBJ2-3 for the parts outside the CDR3, the full variable domain is GAGVSQTPSNKVTEKGKYVELRCDPISGHTALYWYRQSLGQGPEFLIYFQGTGAADDSGLPNDRFFAVRPEGSVSTLKIQRTERGDSAVYLCASSYTGGTDTQYFGPGTRLTVL.

This clonotype has only a few counts. The CDR3 sequence: CSVAGTKGEAFF. CDR3 in DNA: TGCAGCGTTGCCGGGACAAAGGGTGAAGCTTTCTTT. This chain joins TRBV29-1 and TRBJ1-1; TRBD1 might be the D (6 bases). The germline V gene has CDR1 SQVTM and CDR2 ANQGSEA. The CDR3 totals 12 residues. V lost 4 bases to trimming and J lost 7 bases, with 13 bases between them.

This clonotype was observed many times. V usage is TRBV24-1 and J usage is TRBJ2-1; D is possibly TRBD2 (6 bases). The CDR3 runs to 13 residues. CDR1 and CDR2 from the germline V gene are KGHDR and SFDVKD. V lost 9 bases and J lost 6, with 14 bases in between. The CDR3 coding sequence is TGTGCCACCTCGGAGGGGAGTAGCAATGAGCAGTTCTTC. Translation: CATSEGSSNEQFF.

The chain links TRBV28 to TRBJ1-2; D unresolved. Germline values: CDR1 MDHEN, CDR2 SYDVKM. V lost 5 bases to trimming and J lost 1 base, with 14 bases between them. The length of the CDR3 is 15 residues. CDR3 coding DNA: TGTGCCAGCAGTCCCCTCCAAGCGTTTAACTATGGCTACACCTTC. It codes for CASSPLQAFNYGYTF.

There are many counts of this clonotype. The chain joins TRBV2 to TRBJ2-2; 11 bases are shared with TRBD1. This CDR3 contains 16 residues. CDR1 and CDR2 from the germline V gene are SNHLY and FYNNEI. The V gene end was trimmed by 8 bases and the J gene end by 6 bases; junction bases not matched to a gene: 11. Here the CDR3 reads CASAYRTGGLSGELFF. The CDR3 coding sequence is TGTGCCAGCGCTTATCGGACAGGGGGCCTCTCCGGGGAGCTGTTTTTT.

The chain couples TRBV12-5 to TRBJ2-3; TRBD2 matches 8 bases. Trimming cost V 2 bases and J 4 bases; bases outside gene matches: 8. Germline lookup yields CDR1 LGHNT and CDR2 FRNRAP. This CDR3 region has 16 residues. The CDR3 region is CASGLWRGDKADTQYF. CDR3 DNA sequence: TGTGCTAGTGGTTTGTGGCGGGGGGATAAGGCAGATACGCAGTATTTT.

This clonotype has ten or more counts. The chain is built from TRBV9 and TRBJ2-7, with 8 bases identical to TRBD1. Germline V lookup: CDR1 SGDLS, CDR2 YYNGEE. V lost 4 bases and J lost 3; bases outside the gene matches: 6. The CDR3 consists of 14 residues. The CDR3 reads CASSFRDRNYEQYF. The CDR3 DNA is TGTGCCAGCAGCTTCCGGGACAGGAACTACGAGCAGTACTTC.

The table lists this clonotype with many counts. The genes are TRBV5-1 and TRBJ2-7; possibly TRBD1 for D (5 bases). The CDR3 spans 13 residues. Looked up from germline, CDR1 is SGHRS and CDR2 is YFSETQ. V gave up 1 base and J gave up 3 bases, with 8 bases separating them. The DNA for the CDR3 is TGCGCCAGCAGCTTGTCCAGGGACTACGAGCAGTACTTC. This gives the protein CASSLSRDYEQYF.

A word on this clonotype: This sequence may be a read error, since a much larger clone differs from it by one base. The chain has TRBV27 and TRBJ2-3, with D perhaps being TRBD1 or TRBD2 (5 bases each). Germline V gene lookup returns CDR1 MNHEY and CDR2 SMNVEV (reference sequence). The CDR3 runs 14 residues. The V and J ends lost 6 bases and 2 bases respectively, with 12 bases between them. Here the CDR3 reads CASRWDVATDTQYF. CDR3 DNA: TGTGCCAGCAGGTGGGACGTCGCCACAGATACGCAGTATTTT.

The V and J genes are TRBV7-2 and TRBJ2-3, with TRBD2 matching over 9 bases. Looked up from germline, CDR1 is SGHTA and CDR2 is FQGNSA. The length of the CDR3 is 16 residues. The V segment lost 1 base and the J segment 1 base; nucleotides outside the gene matches: 3. The DNA for the CDR3 is TGTGCCAGCAGCTTAGGGGGCGGGAGGGGCACAGATACGCAGTATTTT. Amino acids: CASSLGGGRGTDTQYF. Full variable domain (remainder filled in from reference TRBV7-2 and TRBJ2-3): GAGVSQSPSNKVTEKGKDVELRCDPISGHTALYWYRQSLGQGLEFLIYFQGNSAPDKSGLPSDRFSAERTGGSVSTLTIQRTQQEDSAVYLCASSLGGGRGTDTQYFGPGTRLTVL.